The source of this TCR beta chain is a study of OX40 agonist ivuxolimab in advanced cancers. Looking at the study overall: The costimulatory receptor OX40 (CD134) was targeted by ivuxolimab, a fully human IgG2 agonistic monoclonal antibody. Intravenous ivuxolimab was administered to patients every 2 weeks at six dose levels: 0.01, 0.1, 0.3, 1.5, 3 and 10 mg/kg. Of the roughly 51 patients in dose escalation, about 20 had hepatocellular carcinoma, about 15 had melanoma, 9 had renal cell carcinoma and 9 had head and neck cancer. The dose-escalation cohort was about 83% male with a mean age of approximately 59 years, ranging from roughly 23 to 80. Prior anti-PD-1, anti-PD-L1 or anti-CTLA-4 therapy was permitted, and about 40% of dose-escalation patients had received checkpoint inhibitors. Partial responses occurred in three dose-escalation patients: two with cutaneous melanoma and one with hepatocellular carcinoma. Peripheral TCRbeta sequencing aimed to test whether ivuxolimab altered TCR sequence diversity and caused clonal T-cell expansion. The paper covers the monotherapy dose-escalation part of the phase I ivuxolimab trial, which included N ≈ 54 patients.

The germline V gene specifies SGHRS as CDR1 and YFSETQ as CDR2. Ends trimmed: V by 3 bases, J by 1 base; bases unmatched to a gene: 8. The cysteine opens and the phenylalanine closes a CDR3 of 17 amino acids. Only the CDR3 DNA stays, 51 bases, in frame from base 1. The trial excluded patients who had a history of autoimmune disease or who were on systemic immunosuppression. Peripheral blood for TCR sequencing was collected from all dose cohorts at baseline, on cycle 4 day 1, and on cycle 7 day 1. The samples were taken from a phase I, first-in-human, multicenter, open-label dose-escalation trial of ivuxolimab. Adults with locally advanced or metastatic melanoma, renal cell, hepatocellular, or head and neck squamous cell carcinoma were enrolled in the trial. Before TCR sequencing, CD4+ and CD8+ T cells were separately sorted from peripheral blood. As concerns this clone: The target of this receptor is not known. The sample holds no much larger clone one base away, and base qualities are not on file.

The investigation overall reported the following: Clonal expansion of both CD4+ and CD8+ blood T cells was observed from baseline to week 6 at doses 0.1 to 3.0 mg/kg. Low levels of normalized T-cell clonal expansion were also seen in some patients who did not respond. In the 0.1-3.0 mg/kg groups, partial responders were among the patients with the lowest normalized peripheral clonal expansion, particularly in CD8+ T cells. After ivuxolimab, CD8+ T cells had more expanded clones than CD4+ T cells on average. Which antigens the clonally expanded peripheral T cells were specific for was not determined.

Genomic DNA was isolated from the sorted cells so that the TCRbeta CDR3 region could be sequenced. TCRbeta CDR3 regions were sequenced using the immunoSEQ Assay. As stored in TCRdb, this immuneACCESS dataset retains in-frame rearrangements with V and J assigned. A fraction of the clones does not appear; measured against another copy, unresolved V genes explain less than half of the discrepancy, and the remainder lacks a known reason. The sample table holds approximately 46,000 clones, of which around 77% were seen once. About 2.6% of the sample goes to the ten largest clones. In this chain, TRBV5-1 is recombined with TRBJ1-2; TRBD1 agrees with 11 junctional bases. This TCR came from an adult with an advanced solid tumor such as melanoma, head and neck, liver or kidney cancer. The sequenced sample was CD4+ or CD8+ T cells sorted from blood, obtained in a trial of the OX40 agonist ivuxolimab. The CDR3 sequence is CASSSRTGGADNYGYTF. The DNA is TGCGCCAGCAGCTCTAGGACAGGGGGCGCTGATAACTATGGCTACACCTTC.